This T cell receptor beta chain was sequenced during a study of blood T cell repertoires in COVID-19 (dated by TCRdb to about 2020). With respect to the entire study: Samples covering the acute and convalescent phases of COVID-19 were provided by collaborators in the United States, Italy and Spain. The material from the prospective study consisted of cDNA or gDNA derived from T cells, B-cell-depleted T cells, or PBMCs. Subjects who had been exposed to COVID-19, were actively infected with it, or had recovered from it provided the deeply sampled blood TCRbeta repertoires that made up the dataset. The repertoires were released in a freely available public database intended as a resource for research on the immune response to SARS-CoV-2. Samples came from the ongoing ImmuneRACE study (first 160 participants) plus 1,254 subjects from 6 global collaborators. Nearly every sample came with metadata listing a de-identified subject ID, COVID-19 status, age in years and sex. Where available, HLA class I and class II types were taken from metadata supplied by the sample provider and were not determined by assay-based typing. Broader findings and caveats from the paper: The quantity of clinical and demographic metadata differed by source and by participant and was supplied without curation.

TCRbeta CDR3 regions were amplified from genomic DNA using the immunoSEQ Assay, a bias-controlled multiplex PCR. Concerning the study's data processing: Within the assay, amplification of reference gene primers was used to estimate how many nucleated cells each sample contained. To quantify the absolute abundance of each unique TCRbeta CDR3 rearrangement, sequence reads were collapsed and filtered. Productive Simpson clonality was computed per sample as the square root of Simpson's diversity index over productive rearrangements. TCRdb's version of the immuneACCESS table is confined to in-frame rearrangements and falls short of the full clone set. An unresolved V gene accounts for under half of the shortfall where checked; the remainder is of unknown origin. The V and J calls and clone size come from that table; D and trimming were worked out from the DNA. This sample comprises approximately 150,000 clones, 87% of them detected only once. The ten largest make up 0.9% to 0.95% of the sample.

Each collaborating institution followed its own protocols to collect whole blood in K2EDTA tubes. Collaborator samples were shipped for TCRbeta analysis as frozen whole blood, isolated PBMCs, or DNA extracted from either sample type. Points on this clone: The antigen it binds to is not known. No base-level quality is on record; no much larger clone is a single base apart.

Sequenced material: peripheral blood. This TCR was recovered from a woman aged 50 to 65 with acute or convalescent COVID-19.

The nucleotide sequence is given as TGCGCCAGCAGTGAGTCGCAAGGGGCCGACACCGGGGAGCTGTTTTTT. It codes for CASSESQGADTGELFF. Recombination linked TRBV10-1 to TRBJ2-2, and possibly TRBD1, on 5 matching bases. Spanning cysteine to phenylalanine, the CDR3 consists of 16 amino acids. The entry retains the CDR3 DNA only, 48 bases that are in frame from base 1. CDR1 and CDR2, looked up from the germline V gene (reference sequence), are WNHNN and SYGVQD. V is shortened by 0 bases, J by 3 bases, and the region joining them spans 11 bases.